Shown below are 10 T cell receptor beta chains from a single sample sequenced in a study of OX40 agonist ivuxolimab in advanced cancers. This table comes from immunoSEQ multiplex PCR, and its TCRdb copy is limited to in-frame clones, with some not included. Of 70,000 or so clones listed, more than 90% are singletons. Sequencing was performed on CD4+ or CD8+ T cells sorted from blood, taken in a trial of the OX40 agonist ivuxolimab. These TCRs come from an adult with an advanced solid tumor such as melanoma, head and neck, liver or kidney cancer.

The V gene is TRBV19, the J gene TRBJ1-6; D might be TRBD1 (5 bases). Trimming left V 3 bases short and J 11 bases short, with 14 bases between. The CDR3 is made up of 14 amino acids. Germline CDR1 LNHDA, CDR2 SQIVND (reference sequence). The CDR3 sequence: CASSITRAGTPLHF. The DNA of the CDR3 is TGTGCCAGTAGTATTACCAGGGCCGGCACACCCCTCCACTTT.

The chain couples TRBV2 to TRBJ2-1; 9 positions agree with TRBD1. Germline lookup yields CDR1 SNHLY and CDR2 FYNNEI. The CDR3 sequence is 14 residues long. V shed 5 bases and J 6 bases; nucleotides not matched to a gene: 5. The CDR3 DNA reads as TGTGCCAGCAGTCAGGACAGGGGAGGCAATGAGCAGTTCTTC. Protein sequence: CASSQDRGGNEQFF.

This chain joins TRBV11-2 and TRBJ1-1; tentatively, D is TRBD1 (6 bases). CDR3 length: 12 amino acids. Germline V gene sequence: CDR1 SGHAT, CDR2 FQNNGV. Trimming pared 10 bases from V and 11 bases from J, leaving 20 bases between. In nucleotides, the CDR3 is TGTGCCACGACCCCGGGGGGCGGGAGGGCTTTCTTT. As protein: CATTPGGGRAFF.

This chain connects TRBV19 to TRBJ1-2; 8 bases agree with TRBD1. The ends lost 7 bases at V and 2 bases at J; junction bases unmatched: 6. This CDR3 has 14 residues. CDR1 and CDR2 (germline): LNHDA, SQIVND (reference sequence). This CDR3 is CASTWQGANYGYTF. In DNA form, the CDR3 reads TGTGCCAGTACCTGGCAGGGGGCCAACTATGGCTACACCTTC.

The rearrangement uses TRBV5-6 and TRBJ1-5, with D uncertain. The germline V gene encodes CDR1 SGHDT and CDR2 YYEEEE. Trimming pared 0 bases from V and 6 bases from J, leaving 4 bases between. The CDR3 contains 12 residues. CDR3 region: CASSLGVQPQHF. Written as DNA, the CDR3 is TGTGCCAGCAGCTTGGGGGTTCAGCCCCAGCATTTT.

The chain carries TRBV9 and TRBJ2-1; TRBD2 might be the D (6 bases). Germline assignment: CDR1 SGDLS and CDR2 YYNGEE. The CDR3 extends over 13 amino acids. Between the trimmed V and J ends, which lost 4 bases and 6 bases, there was a span of 11 bases. The CDR3 DNA reads as TGTGCCAGCAGCCCTGGGACTCTCAATGAGCAGTTCTTC. Translating gives CASSPGTLNEQFF.

V gene TRBV5-1 combines with J gene TRBJ1-1; D gene ambiguous. V was shortened by 4 bases and J by 4 bases, with 11 bases between the two germline ends. The CDR3 length is 13 residues. Germline lookup yields CDR1 SGHRS and CDR2 YFSETQ. The CDR3 region is CASSPVGTTEAFF. CDR3 DNA: TGCGCCAGCAGCCCTGTGGGTACCACTGAAGCTTTCTTT.

The chain recombines TRBV9 with TRBJ2-2; unclear D gene. The V gene's germline CDR1 is SGDLS and CDR2 YYNGEE. Trimming shortened V by 7 bases and J by 6 bases, and 13 bases separated the two germline ends. This CDR3 is built from 13 residues. The CDR3 DNA sequence: TGTGCCAGCTCCCCTGGGTGGGCCGGGGAGCTGTTTTTT. As protein: CASSPGWAGELFF.

The chain uses TRBV11-3 and TRBJ2-5, with 7 bases lining up with TRBD2. Germline assignment: CDR1 SGHNT and CDR2 YENEEA. Trimming took 10 bases from V and 2 from J; bases not matched to a gene: 10. The CDR3 is 14 residues long. The CDR3 DNA reads TGTGCCACTCGGGCGGCGGGGGTACAAGAGACCCAGTACTTC. Translated, it gives CATRAAGVQETQYF.

J is TRBJ1-4 and V is TRBV29-1; weak D call: TRBD1 (5 bases). Germline CDR1 SQVTM, CDR2 ANQGSEA. Trimming stripped 4 bases from V and 5 bases from J, with 5 bases between. This CDR3 contains 11 residues. The CDR3 region is CSVGDNEKLFF. CDR3 coding DNA: TGCAGCGTTGGGGACAATGAAAAACTGTTTTTT.